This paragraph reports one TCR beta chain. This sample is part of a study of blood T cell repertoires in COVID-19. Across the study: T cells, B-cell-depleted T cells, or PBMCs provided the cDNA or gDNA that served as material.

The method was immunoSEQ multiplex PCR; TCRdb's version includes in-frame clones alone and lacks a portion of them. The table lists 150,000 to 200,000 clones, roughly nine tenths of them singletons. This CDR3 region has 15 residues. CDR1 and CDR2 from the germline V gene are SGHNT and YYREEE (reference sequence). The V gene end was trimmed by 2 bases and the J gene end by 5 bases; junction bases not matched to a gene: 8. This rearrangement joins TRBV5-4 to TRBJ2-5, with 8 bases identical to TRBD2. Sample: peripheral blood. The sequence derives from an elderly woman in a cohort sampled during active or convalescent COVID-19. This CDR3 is CASSFEAGEVETQYF. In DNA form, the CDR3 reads TGTGCCAGCAGCTTCGAAGCGGGAGAGGTGGAGACCCAGTACTTC.